A single sample is the source of the 9 T cell receptor beta chains below, sequenced in a study of T cell responses to AZD1222 COVID-19 vaccine. The protocol was immunoSEQ multiplex PCR, while the TCRdb copy is restricted to in-frame clones and leaves out a portion. The sample has roughly 130,000 clones; 87% are singletons. Source: peripheral blood, taken on day 0 of AZD1222 vaccination. The receptor source for this set is an adult in good health.

The sample holds a few counts of this clone. This chain uses TRBV27 with TRBJ1-1; D gene uncertain. Germline CDR1 is MNHEY and CDR2 is SMNVEV (reference sequence). Trimming cost V 3 bases and J 1 base, with 6 bases left between them. The CDR3 contains 13 residues. The CDR3: CASSLGSNTEAFF. The CDR3 DNA is TGTGCCAGCAGTTTGGGTTCGAACACTGAAGCTTTCTTT.

The CDR3 spells CASSMRGSGEQFF. Here the CDR3 DNA reads TGTGCCAGTAGTATGCGGGGGAGTGGTGAGCAGTTCTTC. The V and J genes are TRBV19 and TRBJ2-1; 7 nucleotides line up with TRBD2. Germline V gene sequence: CDR1 LNHDA, CDR2 SQIVND (reference sequence). The CDR3 is made up of 13 amino acids. Losses at the gene ends were 3 bases for V and 9 bases for J; bases not matched to a gene: 5.

The chain links TRBV24-1 to TRBJ2-7; D is unclear. V shed 4 bases and J shed 6 bases, with 9 bases lying between them. The CDR3 is 12 amino acids. Per germline, CDR1 KGHDR and CDR2 SFDVKD. CDR3 sequence (DNA): TGTGCCACCAGTGACCCCTTAAGCGAGCAGTACTTC. It yields the protein CATSDPLSEQYF.

The CDR3 sequence: CASAGRVDEKLFF. The CDR3 DNA is TGTGCCAGCGCGGGGAGGGTGGATGAAAAACTGTTTTTT. The chain combines TRBV28 with TRBJ1-4; no firm D call. This CDR3 has 13 amino acids. V lost 8 bases, J lost 6 bases, and 13 bases lay in between. Germline values: CDR1 MDHEN, CDR2 SYDVKM.

The genes are TRBV15 and TRBJ2-7; D may be TRBD1 or TRBD2 (5 bases each). Germline V gives CDR1 LNHNV, CDR2 YYDKDF (reference sequence). V was trimmed by 3 bases and J by 5 bases, leaving 17 bases between them. The CDR3 runs 15 residues. CDR3 sequence: CATSRGRKDPHEQYF. The CDR3 DNA is TGTGCCACCAGCAGGGGACGGAAGGACCCCCACGAGCAGTACTTC.

The chain recombines TRBV5-1 with TRBJ2-7; no clear D gene. The length of the CDR3 is 14 residues. Between the trimmed V and J ends, which lost 0 bases and 3 bases, there was a span of 10 bases. Germline V gene data show CDR1 as SGHRS and CDR2 as YFSETQ. CDR3 in DNA: TGCGCCAGCAGCTTGGAGGGTCAGAACTACGAGCAGTACTTC. As protein: CASSLEGQNYEQYF.

The genes are TRBV7-9 and TRBJ1-5; no reliable D call. V was shortened by 0 bases and J by 3 bases, with 9 bases between the two germline ends. Germline lookup yields CDR1 SEHNR and CDR2 FQNEAQ (reference sequence). The CDR3 spans 15 residues. In DNA, the CDR3 is TGTGCCAGCAGCTTAGCGGACTTAGACAATCAGCCCCAGCATTTT. It codes for CASSLADLDNQPQHF.

A single count supports this clone. This chain joins TRBV5-6 and TRBJ2-1; D is unclear. CDR1 is SGHDT, CDR2 YYEEEE, per germline. CDR3 length equals 11 residues. V was shortened by 4 bases and J by 10 bases, with 9 bases between the two germline ends. The CDR3: CASSQSGEQFF. CDR3 in DNA: TGTGCCAGCAGCCAGAGTGGGGAGCAGTTCTTC.

The chain joins TRBV13 to TRBJ2-7; D is possibly TRBD1 (6 bases). The ends were cut back, 7 bases at V and 0 bases at J, with 28 bases in the middle. The CDR3 spans 19 residues. Germline lookup yields CDR1 PRHDT and CDR2 FYEKMQ (reference sequence). The CDR3 sequence is CASKEARGGSLPSSYEQYF. In DNA form, the CDR3 reads TGTGCCAGCAAAGAGGCGAGAGGGGGTAGCCTTCCTAGCTCCTACGAGCAGTACTTC.